This T cell receptor beta chain was recorded in a study of a mutant IDH1 vaccine in newly diagnosed glioma. Study as a whole: Treated patients comprised 62.5% males and roughly 40% females, mean age about 40 years. Most patients had received both radiotherapy and temozolomide, the prior options being radiotherapy, temozolomide, or both.

To note about this clone: The antigen remains unidentified.

Germline-derived CDR1 and CDR2 are SGHRS and YFSETQ. Between the trimmed V and J ends, which lost 0 bases and 14 bases, there was a span of 16 bases. The CDR3 is 13 residues long. Described time point: baseline, week 1 (first vaccination visit). Regarding treatment: pre-vaccination baseline after standard-of-care therapy. In every donor, the tumor was a new WHO grade 3 or 4 IDH1-mutant, ATRX-lost astrocytoma. Points from the study as a whole: Among top peripheral T cell clonotypes, changes seemed unrelated to pseudoprogression.

The method was immunoSEQ multiplex PCR; TCRdb's version includes in-frame clones alone and lacks a portion of them. The sample lists about 92,000 clones; about four fifths were seen once. The receptor was derived from a man aged 40-50 years with glioma. This specimen consisted of PBMCs, obtained from a glioma patient treated with radiotherapy, temozolomide or both. The rearrangement links TRBV5-1 to TRBJ2-3; D possibly corresponds to TRBD2 (6 bases). In DNA form, the CDR3 reads TGCGCCAGCAGCTTGGAGCCCCGGGGAGGTCGGTATTTT. Residues: CASSLEPRGGRYF.